This is a list of T cell receptor beta chains from one sample in a study of shared clonotypes between healthy human individuals. The table came from immunoSEQ multiplex PCR; TCRdb's copy has only in-frame clones and leaves some out. The data hold hundreds of thousands of clones, with almost 97% observed a single time. Sequences were obtained from naive CD4+ T cells sorted from blood. All receptors derive from a woman aged 25 to 39 in good health. Both conserved end residues are part of each CDR3. D genes are given only for firm matches. The size field is filled for only some rows; it gives once, few, many or a size class.

TRBV19	.	TRBJ2-7	.	TGTGCCAGTAGTAACCCCCTGGGCGAGCAGTACTTC	CASSNPLGEQYF
TRBV4-1	.	TRBJ2-5	.	TGCGCCAGCAGCCAAGATAGGAAAAGAAACTTC	CASSQDRKRNF
TRBV5-1	TRBD1	TRBJ2-7	once	TGCGCCAGCAGCTCGGACAGGGGTGTCGACGAGCAGTACTTC	CASSSDRGVDEQYF
TRBV7-9	.	TRBJ2-2	once	TGTGCCAGCAGCTTAGGGACAGCGAACACCGGGGAGCTGTTTTTT	CASSLGTANTGELFF
TRBV18	TRBD2	TRBJ2-7	.	TGTGCCAGCTCATCCACAACGGCGGGAGCCACCTCCTACGAGCAGTACTTC	CASSSTTAGATSYEQYF
TRBV5-4	.	TRBJ1-4	.	TGTGCCAGCAGCTTACCTCAGGGAAAACTGTTTTTT	CASSLPQGKLFF
TRBV5-8	TRBD1	TRBJ1-4	.	TGTGCCAGCAGCACGACAGGGGCTGAAAAACTGTTTTTT	CASSTTGAEKLFF
TRBV25-1	.	TRBJ2-1	.	TGTGCCAGCAGTGATAGGGGCGGAGTTAACAATGAGCAGTTCTTC	CASSDRGGVNNEQFF
TRBV19	TRBD2	TRBJ2-7	.	TGTGCCAGTAGTACCTTCCCGGGGGGGATCTACGAGCAGTACTTC	CASSTFPGGIYEQYF
TRBV25-1	.	TRBJ2-5	.	TGTGCCAGCAGTCAATTTATAGAGACCCAGTACTTC	CASSQFIETQYF
TRBV9	.	TRBJ2-7	once	TGTGCCAGCAGCGTAGTTCCTGAGACCTACGAGCAGTACTTC	CASSVVPETYEQYF
TRBV28	.	TRBJ2-7	.	TGTGCCAGCAGTGGGGCAGGGCCCCTCAACGTGGGCGAGCAGTACTTC	CASSGAGPLNVGEQYF
TRBV6-6	TRBD1	TRBJ1-1	.	TGTGCCAGCAGTTACGGGAACAGGGGGACTGAAGCTTTCTTT	CASSYGNRGTEAFF
TRBV9	.	TRBJ2-3	.	TGTGCCAGCAGCATCAATTGGGGTGAACACAGCACAGATACGCAGTATTTT	CASSINWGEHSTDTQYF
TRBV30	.	TRBJ1-4	.	TGTGCCTGGAGTGACCAAGGGCTGACTAATGAAAAACTGTTTTTT	CAWSDQGLTNEKLFF
TRBV5-4	.	TRBJ2-7	.	TGTGCCAGCAGCTTGAAGGACCGAGACGAGCAGTACTTC	CASSLKDRDEQYF
TRBV6-5	.	TRBJ2-7	.	TGTGCCAGCAGTGGACCGGGACTTAGCTCCTACGAGCAGTACTTC	CASSGPGLSSYEQYF
TRBV7-8	TRBD2	TRBJ2-1	.	TGTGCCAGCAGCCAAGGGGGACTAGCGGGAGTTGGGTCCTACAATGAGCAGTTCTTC	CASSQGGLAGVGSYNEQFF
TRBV14	TRBD2	TRBJ2-5	.	TGTGCCAGCAGCCAAGATCGAGGACTAGATACAGAGACCCAGTACTTC	CASSQDRGLDTETQYF
TRBV7-9	.	TRBJ1-1	.	TGTGCCAGCACCCCACTCGGTGTTTCGAACACTGAAGCTTTCTTT	CASTPLGVSNTEAFF
TRBV29-1	.	TRBJ1-3	.	TGCAGCGTTGTGTGGCGCGGACAGAGCTCTGGAAACACCATATATTTT	CSVVWRGQSSGNTIYF
TRBV6-5	.	TRBJ2-1	.	TGTGCCAGCAGAGGACGGGATCTCTACAATGAGCAGTTCTTC	CASRGRDLYNEQFF
TRBV21-1	.	TRBJ2-7	.	TGTGCCAGCAGCAAAGACCCGACTAGCGGATTCTACGAGCAGTACTTC	CASSKDPTSGFYEQYF
TRBV28	.	TRBJ1-2	.	TGTGCCAGCAGTTTTTCCATCCCTAACTATGGCTACACCTTC	CASSFSIPNYGYTF